A single sample is the source of the 19 T cell receptor beta chains below, sequenced in a study of graft-versus-host responses after intestinal transplantation. Sequencing used immunoSEQ multiplex PCR; TCRdb keeps in-frame clones, though not all of them. The table shows 90,000 to 100,000 clones, with around 86% occurring only once. Sequencing used PBMCs, obtained 255 days after intestinal transplant. These receptors all come from a human patient who received an intestinal transplant, so some T cells may come from the graft donor.

The chain combines TRBV7-8 with TRBJ2-2; TRBD2 might be the D (5 bases). This CDR3 is 13 amino acids long. Germline CDR1 SGHVS, CDR2 FQNEAQ. V lost 5 bases and J lost 4, with 8 bases in between. CDR3 residues: CASSPTTTGELFF. CDR3 bases: TGTGCCAGCAGCCCGACTACCACCGGGGAGCTGTTTTTT.

This chain uses TRBV7-8 with TRBJ2-7, with D perhaps matching TRBD2 (5 bases). Germline CDR1 and CDR2: SGHVS and FQNEAQ. The V gene lost 4 bases and the J gene lost 5 bases, with 15 bases spanning the gap. The CDR3 is 14 residues long. In DNA form, the CDR3 reads TGTGCCAGCAGCTCGCCCCGGGAAGTCCACGAGCAGTACTTC. It yields the protein CASSSPREVHEQYF.

The V call is TRBV20-1, the J call TRBJ2-7; D call uncertain. Germline V gene data show CDR1 as DFQATT and CDR2 as SNEGSKA (reference sequence). Deletions cut 2 bases from V and 2 bases from J, with 1 base between. This CDR3 comprises 10 residues. CDR3 in DNA: TGCAGTGCTAGAACCTACGAGCAGTACTTC. This encodes CSARTYEQYF.

The V call is TRBV19, the J call TRBJ2-2; a weak D match, TRBD1 (6 bases). This CDR3 has 15 residues. V was cut by 6 bases and J by 4 bases, with 15 bases left in between. Germline CDR1 is LNHDA and CDR2 is SQIVND (reference sequence). In DNA form, the CDR3 reads TGTGCCAGTAGGGGCAGGGGAATGTCCACCGGGGAGCTGTTTTTT. Translation: CASRGRGMSTGELFF.

This rearrangement joins TRBV6-5 to TRBJ2-7; D unresolved. Germline V CDR1 and CDR2: MNHEY, SVGAGI. Between the trimmed V and J ends, which lost 6 bases and 2 bases, there was a span of 17 bases. This CDR3 is 15 amino acids long. DNA of the CDR3: TGTGCCAGCAGCCACCTTCGTGACGGGCCCTACGAGCAGTACTTC. This translates into CASSHLRDGPYEQYF.

This clone was seen only once. The chain carries TRBV6-5 and TRBJ1-1, with D perhaps matching TRBD1 (6 bases). Germline CDR1 MNHEY, CDR2 SVGAGI. The germline V and J ends were trimmed by 2 bases and 8 bases, with 9 bases remaining between them. The CDR3 is made up of 12 amino acids. The CDR3 spells CASSYAQGEAFF. The CDR3 bases are TGTGCCAGCAGTTACGCTCAGGGGGAAGCTTTCTTT.

V gene TRBV29-1 combines with J gene TRBJ2-1; D is ambiguous. V was pared by 4 bases and J by 5 bases, with 9 bases between. CDR1 SQVTM and CDR2 ANQGSEA come from the germline V gene. This CDR3 spans 12 amino acids. The CDR3 protein is CSVGPPNNEQFF. The CDR3 nucleotides are TGCAGCGTTGGACCACCAAACAATGAGCAGTTCTTC.

The V gene is TRBV5-4, the J gene TRBJ2-7; 13 bases are shared with TRBD2. Per germline, CDR1 SGHNT and CDR2 YYREEE (reference sequence). The CDR3 covers 19 residues. Trimming cost V 4 bases and J 4 bases; bases outside gene matches: 17. The DNA for the CDR3 is TGTGCCAGCAGCAACGGACTAGCGGGGGAAGGGGGGTGGGTGTACGAGCAGTACGTC. It specifies CASSNGLAGEGGWVYEQYV.

In DNA, the CDR3 is TGTGCCAGCAGCTTGGGGTCAGCGGGAGTGGCTGGGGAGCTGTTTTTT. It specifies CASSLGSAGVAGELFF. The chain employs TRBV5-4 and TRBJ2-2, with 8 nucleotides matching TRBD2. Germline loops: CDR1 SGHNT, CDR2 YYREEE (reference sequence). This CDR3 has 16 amino acids. V shed 0 bases and J 8 bases; nucleotides not matched to a gene: 9.

This chain connects TRBV28 to TRBJ2-4; 8 bases match TRBD1. V lost 7 bases, J lost 0 bases, and 8 bases stayed unmatched. This CDR3 has 16 residues. The germline CDR1 and CDR2 sequences are MDHEN and SYDVKM. The CDR3 DNA reads TGTGCCAGCACCGAGACAGGGGCCGTAGCCAAAAACATTCAGTACTTC. This sequence encodes CASTETGAVAKNIQYF.

This chain links TRBV6-5 with TRBJ1-5; D unresolved. V dropped 2 bases and J dropped 2 bases, with 13 bases sitting between them. Germline V gene lookup returns CDR1 MNHEY and CDR2 SVGAGI. The CDR3 spans 16 residues. The CDR3 DNA follows: TGTGCCAGCAGTTACGACACCCCCGGGGGCAATCAGCCCCAGCATTTT. Its protein is CASSYDTPGGNQPQHF.

This clone was observed once. The chain combines TRBV29-1 with TRBJ2-3; TRBD2 might be the D (5 bases). This CDR3 region has 13 residues. Per the germline V gene, CDR1 is SQVTM and CDR2 is ANQGSEA. Deletions cut 1 base from V and 3 bases from J, with 8 bases between. The CDR3 is CSVEAAVTDTQYF. Here the CDR3 DNA reads TGCAGCGTTGAAGCAGCGGTGACAGATACGCAGTATTTT.

The rearrangement uses TRBV6-1 and TRBJ2-1; D unclear. The CDR3 is 12 residues long. Germline V CDR1 and CDR2: MNHNS, SASEGT. The V end lost 3 bases, the J end lost 10 bases, and 10 bases lay between the germline ends. The chain's CDR3 is CASSDLPWEQFF. CDR3 sequence (DNA): TGTGCCAGCAGTGATCTCCCGTGGGAGCAGTTCTTC.

The CDR3 DNA reads TGTGCCAGCAGCCTCGGAGGACGGAACTCCTACGAGCAGTACTTC. Its protein product is CASSLGGRNSYEQYF. The chain uses TRBV7-2 and TRBJ2-7; D may be TRBD2 (5 bases). Trimming removed 5 bases at V and 0 bases at J, with 14 bases between. Per the germline V gene, CDR1 is SGHTA and CDR2 is FQGNSA. The CDR3 loop spans 15 amino acids.

The V and J genes are TRBV27 and TRBJ1-1; D may be TRBD1 (6 bases). Germline-derived CDR1 and CDR2 are MNHEY and SMNVEV (reference sequence). V lost 5 bases, J lost 8 bases, and 15 bases lay in between. This CDR3 is built from 13 residues. The CDR3 loop reads CASSPLGGREAFF. CDR3 DNA: TGTGCCAGCAGTCCCCTCGGGGGGCGCGAAGCTTTCTTT.

V gene TRBV2 combines with J gene TRBJ2-5; 13 nucleotides line up with TRBD2. CDR1 and CDR2 (germline): SNHLY, FYNNEI. The J segment lost 5 bases and the V segment lost 6 bases, leaving 12 bases of the junction unmatched. There are 17 residues in the CDR3. The CDR3 spells CASSEMGTSGAGETQYF. In nucleotides, the CDR3 is TGTGCCAGCAGCGAAATGGGGACTAGCGGGGCGGGGGAGACCCAGTACTTC.

J is TRBJ2-5 and V is TRBV5-1; the match to TRBD2 covers 7 bases. The J segment lost 4 bases and the V segment lost 0 bases, leaving 3 bases of the junction unmatched. The length of the CDR3 is 14 residues. From germline, CDR1 is SGHRS and CDR2 YFSETQ. The CDR3 protein is CASSLGSGVETQYF. The CDR3 coding sequence is TGCGCCAGCAGCTTGGGAAGCGGGGTAGAGACCCAGTACTTC. The variable domain in full, with the rest retrieved from reference TRBV5-1 and TRBJ2-5, is KAGVTQTPRYLIKTRGQQVTLSCSPISGHRSVSWYQQTPGQGLQFLFEYFSETQRNKGNFPGRFSGRQFSNSRSEMNVSTLELGDSALYLCASSLGSGVETQYFGPGTRLLVL.

This clone was picked up one time. V is TRBV29-1 and J is TRBJ1-2, with D uncertain. The V end lost 1 base, the J end lost 0 bases, and 9 bases lay between the germline ends. The germline CDR1 and CDR2 sequences are SQVTM and ANQGSEA. This CDR3 comprises 14 residues. The CDR3 bases are TGCAGCGTTGAAGCCGAAGGTACTAACTATGGCTACACCTTC. Its translation is CSVEAEGTNYGYTF.

V is TRBV25-1 and J is TRBJ1-2; D gene uncertain. V lost 7 bases and J 3 bases, leaving 21 bases between the germline ends. CDR1 is MGHDK, CDR2 SYGVNS, per germline. The CDR3 totals 16 residues. The CDR3 region has the DNA TGTGCCAGCAACCCGGGCCTAGCTCCATTCCACTATGGCTACACCTTC. Translated, it gives CASNPGLAPFHYGYTF.